This entry lists 24 T cell receptor beta chains sequenced from one sample in a study of cytomegalovirus exposure and HLA in healthy donors. PCR primers comprised 60 Vbeta and 13 Jbeta primers. Sequencing was performed with immunoSEQ multiplex PCR; in TCRdb, only in-frame clones are kept and a portion is missing. In the table there are under 85,000 clones, around 78% of which are singletons. The sequencing input was PBMCs. These receptors were collected from a middle-aged man in good health and CMV-seronegative.

J is TRBJ2-1 and V is TRBV7-8; unclear D gene. V lost 2 bases and J lost 0, with 11 bases in between. The germline V gene has CDR1 SGHVS and CDR2 FQNEAQ. The CDR3 sequence is 16 residues long. The CDR3 region has the DNA TGTGCCAGCAGCTTAATCGGTCTTTCCTCCTACAATGAGCAGTTCTTC. It codes for CASSLIGLSSYNEQFF.

V and J are TRBV5-5 and TRBJ1-1; TRBD1 aligns across 7 bases. Unmatched junction bases numbered 12, after V lost 4 bases and J lost 0 bases. The germline V gene encodes CDR1 SGHKS and CDR2 YYEKEE (reference sequence). This CDR3 contains 17 residues. DNA for the CDR3: TGTGCCAGCAGCCATCCCAAACAGGGGAGAATGAACACTGAAGCTTTCTTT. This gives the protein CASSHPKQGRMNTEAFF.

This sequence joins TRBV18 and TRBJ2-7, with TRBD2 matching 7 bases. The J segment lost 0 bases and the V segment lost 5 bases, leaving 16 bases of the junction unmatched. CDR1 KGHSH and CDR2 LQKENI come from the germline V gene. CDR3 length: 18 amino acids. The CDR3 DNA reads as TGTGCCAGCTCATCCGACCGGGACTACTTAAGGAGCTCCTACGAGCAGTACTTC. Its protein is CASSSDRDYLRSSYEQYF.

The chain has TRBV10-3 and TRBJ1-1; 7 nucleotides line up with TRBD1. Germline CDR1 reads ENHRY; CDR2 reads SYGVKD. This CDR3 is 14 amino acids long. Trimming removed 0 bases from V and 4 bases from J; junction bases left unmatched: 2. CDR3 sequence: CAISESGQSTEAFF. Written as DNA, the CDR3 is TGTGCCATCAGTGAGTCGGGACAGAGCACTGAAGCTTTCTTT.

This clone was counted only a few times. The CDR3 sequence: CASSLVGPAGTEAFF. DNA of the CDR3: TGTGCCAGCAGCTTAGTCGGCCCCGCGGGCACTGAAGCTTTCTTT. The chain links TRBV7-6 to TRBJ1-1; no clear D. V lost 1 base to trimming and J lost 4 bases, with 13 bases between them. The CDR3 contains 15 residues. Germline V gives CDR1 SGHVS, CDR2 FNYEAQ.

Notes on this clone: At one of its ends the junction is not consistent with the germline gene, which may arise from a read error. This chain uses TRBV25-1 with TRBJ2-7, with 9 positions matching TRBD2. The CDR3 has 15 amino acids. The germline V gene encodes CDR1 MGHDK and CDR2 SYGVNS. DNA of the CDR3: TGTGTCAGCAGTGAATTAGAAGCGGGAGGCTACGAGCAGTACTTC. Protein product: CVSSELEAGGYEQYF.

The chain couples TRBV29-1 to TRBJ1-3; D not certain. The CDR3 contains 13 residues. Germline lookup yields CDR1 SQVTM and CDR2 ANQGSEA. Trimming stripped 1 base from V and 4 bases from J, with 8 bases between. The CDR3: CSVEVPGGNTIYF. As DNA, the CDR3 is TGCAGCGTTGAAGTTCCAGGAGGAAACACCATATATTTT.

V usage is TRBV30 and J usage is TRBJ1-5, with D perhaps TRBD1 (5 bases). Trimming cost V 3 bases and J 4 bases, with 10 bases left between them. The germline V gene has CDR1 GTSNPN and CDR2 SVGIG (reference sequence). The CDR3 spans 13 residues. CDR3 region: CAWSQGGNQPQHF. The CDR3 coding sequence is TGTGCCTGGAGCCAGGGAGGGAATCAGCCCCAGCATTTT.

This chain connects TRBV18 to TRBJ2-5, with 7 bases identical to TRBD1. The length of the CDR3 is 15 residues. CDR1 and CDR2 (germline): KGHSH, LQKENI. V shed 3 bases, J shed 3 bases, and the junction held 7 bases outside the gene matches. CDR3: CASSPRLTGEETQYF. The CDR3 nucleotides are TGTGCCAGCTCACCGAGGTTAACAGGGGAAGAGACCCAGTACTTC.

This chain connects TRBV5-1 to TRBJ2-1, with D perhaps matching TRBD1 (6 bases). Germline CDR1 SGHRS, CDR2 YFSETQ. This CDR3 contains 16 residues. The germline V and J ends were trimmed by 0 bases and 1 base, with 11 bases remaining between them. CDR3 nucleotides: TGCGCCAGCAGCTTGGACCCAGGGGAATCCTACAATGAGCAGTTCTTC. This codes for CASSLDPGESYNEQFF.

The gene calls are TRBV18 and TRBJ2-5; D possibly corresponds to TRBD2 (7 bases). This CDR3 comprises 13 residues. The ends were cut back, 3 bases at V and 5 bases at J, with 10 bases in the middle. Germline V gene data show CDR1 as KGHSH and CDR2 as LQKENI. This CDR3 is CASSPGGRETQYF. The CDR3 nucleotides read TGTGCCAGCTCACCGGGGGGGCGCGAGACCCAGTACTTC.

The V and J genes are TRBV28 and TRBJ2-7; 10 nucleotides agree with TRBD1. Germline V gives CDR1 MDHEN, CDR2 SYDVKM. The CDR3 covers 16 residues. The ends lost 3 bases at V and 3 bases at J; junction bases unmatched: 8. The CDR3 nucleotides read TGTGCCAGCAGTTTTCCTCTGGGACAGGGGAGCTACGAGCAGTACTTC. This codes for CASSFPLGQGSYEQYF. The whole variable domain, remainder taken from reference TRBV28 and TRBJ2-7, is DVKVTQSSRYLVKRTGEKVFLECVQDMDHENMFWYRQDPGLGLRLIYFSYDVKMKEKGDIPEGYSVSREKKERFSLILESASTNQTSMYLCASSFPLGQGSYEQYFGPGTRLTVT.

This sequence joins TRBV5-5 and TRBJ2-3, with D maybe TRBD2 (6 bases). This CDR3 spans 15 amino acids. The germline CDR1 and CDR2 sequences are SGHKS and YYEKEE (reference sequence). V dropped 3 bases and J dropped 12 bases, with 23 bases sitting between them. This CDR3 reads CASSYYLSQGGLQYF. The CDR3 DNA reads TGTGCCAGCAGCTATTACCTGAGTCAGGGAGGCCTTCAGTATTTT.

The chain is built from TRBV6-1 and TRBJ2-7; D remains ambiguous. Trimming cost V 7 bases and J 0 bases, with 16 bases left between them. The CDR3 is made up of 15 amino acids. Germline V CDR1 and CDR2: MNHNS, SASEGT. The CDR3, as DNA: TGTGCCAGCATCGTTCTTGCGTCTAGCTCCTACGAGCAGTACTTC. Protein: CASIVLASSSYEQYF.

This rearrangement joins TRBV7-9 to TRBJ2-5, with 9 bases identical to TRBD2. Germline assignment: CDR1 SEHNR and CDR2 FQNEAQ (reference sequence). The CDR3 loop spans 14 amino acids. J gave up 5 bases and V 6 bases, and 7 bases lay outside the gene matches. CDR3 bases: TGTGCCAGCAGAGTTGCGGGGGGGAGGGAGACCCAGTACTTC. It is translated as CASRVAGGRETQYF.

The table lists this clone with a few counts. The chain combines TRBV9 with TRBJ1-4; a weak D match, TRBD1 (6 bases). The germline V gene encodes CDR1 SGDLS and CDR2 YYNGEE. V was trimmed by 3 bases and J by 3 bases, leaving 12 bases between them. CDR3 length equals 15 residues. The chain's CDR3 is CASSGWGLANEKLFF. The CDR3 DNA reads as TGTGCCAGCAGCGGATGGGGGCTGGCTAATGAAAAACTGTTTTTT.

Only one count was recorded for this clone. CDR3 sequence: CASSQGTSGGGVSYEQYF. In DNA form, the CDR3 reads TGCGCCAGCAGCCAAGGGACTAGCGGAGGGGGGGTGTCCTACGAGCAGTACTTC. V and J are TRBV5-1 and TRBJ2-7, with 11 bases that match TRBD2. Germline CDR1 reads SGHRS; CDR2 reads YFSETQ. V dropped 4 bases and J dropped 1; count of bases not matched to a gene: 13. The CDR3 is 18 amino acids.

This sequence joins TRBV20-1 and TRBJ2-4; a possible D gene is TRBD1 (5 bases). The CDR3 totals 11 residues. Deletions cut 3 bases from V and 12 bases from J, with 12 bases between. CDR1 and CDR2 (germline): DFQATT, SNEGSKA (reference sequence). The CDR3 protein is CSASPGDSQYF. CDR3 nucleotides: TGCAGTGCTAGTCCAGGAGACAGTCAGTACTTC.

The gene calls are TRBV18 and TRBJ2-1; a possible D gene is TRBD2 (6 bases). This CDR3 has 14 residues. Per the germline V gene, CDR1 is KGHSH and CDR2 is LQKENI. V gave up 0 bases and J gave up 9 bases, with 12 bases separating them. The CDR3 region has the DNA TGTGCCAGCTCACCACCGGAGGGTTCTGGTGAGCAGTTCTTC. The encoded protein is CASSPPEGSGEQFF. Filled out from reference TRBV18 and TRBJ2-1, the complete variable domain reads NAGVMQNPRHLVRRRGQEARLRCSPMKGHSHVYWYRQLPEEGLKFMVYLQKENIIDESGMPKERFSAEFPKEGPSILRIQQVVRGDSAAYFCASSPPEGSGEQFFGPGTRLTVL.

The chain recombines TRBV25-1 with TRBJ2-7; D is possibly TRBD2 (5 bases). This CDR3 comprises 13 residues. Germline assignment: CDR1 MGHDK and CDR2 SYGVNS. Trimming removed 4 bases at V and 2 bases at J, with 9 bases between. The CDR3 reads CASSAGGAYEQYF. CDR3 in DNA: TGTGCCAGCAGTGCCGGAGGCGCCTACGAGCAGTACTTC.

CDR3 sequence (DNA): TGTGCCAGCACCACCGGACAGGTCTCTGGAAACACCATATATTTT. It encodes CASTTGQVSGNTIYF. The chain carries TRBV11-1 and TRBJ1-3, with 7 bases lining up with TRBD1. The CDR3 runs to 15 residues. Germline trimming cut 7 bases from V and 0 bases from J; bases unmatched to any gene: 6. Looked up from germline, CDR1 is SGHAT and CDR2 is FQDESV (reference sequence). Combining the CDR3 with reference TRBV11-1 and TRBJ1-3 gives the whole variable domain EAEVAQSPRYKITEKSQAVAFWCDPISGHATLYWYRQILGQGPELLVQFQDESVVDDSQLPKDRFSAERLKGVDSTLKIQPAELGDSAMYLCASTTGQVSGNTIYFGEGSWLTVV.

This clone occurred a few times. The V gene is TRBV5-5, the J gene TRBJ1-2; possibly TRBD1 for D (5 bases). V gave up 4 bases and J gave up 4 bases, with 14 bases separating them. In germline, CDR1 is SGHKS, CDR2 YYEKEE (reference sequence). The length of the CDR3 is 14 residues. The CDR3 reads CASSPGRGGYGYTF. The CDR3 bases are TGTGCCAGCAGCCCCGGCCGGGGGGGCTATGGCTACACCTTC.

In its sample, this clone was seen a few times. The chain carries TRBV5-1 and TRBJ2-5; tentatively, D is TRBD2 (5 bases). The CDR3 is 19 amino acids. The germline CDR1 and CDR2 sequences are SGHRS and YFSETQ. V gave up 0 bases and J gave up 0 bases, with 21 bases separating them. The CDR3 sequence is CASSLGLRNPTSYQETQYF. The CDR3 DNA reads TGCGCCAGCAGCTTGGGACTAAGGAACCCAACCTCGTACCAAGAGACCCAGTACTTC.

The chain employs TRBV5-6 and TRBJ1-3; 8 bases line up with TRBD1. Germline CDR1 is SGHDT and CDR2 is YYEEEE. The junction had 5 bases not matched to a gene; V was cut back by 0 bases and J by 0 bases. The CDR3 totals 17 residues. The CDR3 sequence is CASSLEGQVISGNTIYF. In DNA, the CDR3 is TGTGCCAGCAGCTTGGAGGGACAGGTGATCTCTGGAAACACCATATATTTT.